This entry lists 15 T cell receptor beta chains sequenced from one sample in a study. TCRdb used MiXCR to reprocess the 5' RACE reads, holding one entry per CDR3 protein. There are about 64,000 distinct CDR3 sequences in the sample; around a fifth occur only once, and over 2.5% lies in the top ten. The specimen was memory CD4+ T cells sorted from a lymph node. Subset here: memory CD4+ T cells, CD4+CD45RO+CD25-. The receptors originated from a female donor with breast cancer.

The chain recombines TRBV27 with TRBJ2-5; a weak D match, TRBD2 (5 bases). V was shortened by 5 bases and J by 2 bases, with 12 bases between the two germline ends. The germline gives CDR1 MNHEY, CDR2 SMNVEV (reference sequence). The length of the CDR3 is 14 residues. The CDR3 protein is CASSLGRTQETQYF. For the CDR3, the DNA is TGTGCCAGCAGTCTAGGACGGACTCAAGAGACCCAGTACTTC.

This clonotype has a handful of counts. This chain connects TRBV11-3 to TRBJ2-7; D not certain. This CDR3 contains 15 residues. The V end was cut by 2 bases, the J end by 4 bases, with 15 bases between. Germline V gene sequence: CDR1 SGHNT, CDR2 YENEEA. The CDR3 DNA is TGTGCCAGCAGCTTATTTGGCCGAAAGGGATACGAGCAGTACTTC. It encodes CASSLFGRKGYEQYF.

Concerning this clonotype: A much bigger clone sits one base away, suggesting this may be a read error. The V call is TRBV5-1, the J call TRBJ1-2; perhaps TRBD1 as D (5 bases). The CDR3 extends over 15 amino acids. Trimming cost V 3 bases and J 2 bases, with 14 bases left between them. CDR1 and CDR2 (germline): SGHRS, YFSETQ. CDR3 nucleotide sequence: TGCGCCAGCAGCTGGCGTGACAGCCGAAACTATGGCTACACCTTC. This codes for CASSWRDSRNYGYTF. The full variable domain, rest sourced from reference TRBV5-1 and TRBJ1-2, is KAGVTQTPRYLIKTRGQQVTLSCSPISGHRSVSWYQQTPGQGLQFLFEYFSETQRNKGNFPGRFSGRQFSNSRSEMNVSTLELGDSALYLCASSWRDSRNYGYTFGSGTRLTVV.

About this clonotype itself: A read error is possible here, since a much larger clone lies one base away. This chain uses TRBV4-3 with TRBJ1-5, with unresolved D. The CDR3 contains 18 residues. CDR1 LGHNA and CDR2 YSLEER come from the germline V gene. The CDR3 loop is CASGQDTPSDSGNQPQHF. The DNA for the CDR3 is TGCGCCAGCGGCCAAGATACCCCCAGCGACTCGGGGAATCAGCCCCAGCATTTT.

This clonotype was seen only a few times. The rearrangement joins TRBV11-2 to TRBJ1-1; 7 nucleotides agree with TRBD1. Germline V CDR1 and CDR2: SGHAT, FQNNGV. V lost 3 bases and J lost 5; bases outside the gene matches: 15. The CDR3 is 17 amino acids. CDR3 protein: CASSFPDRGQSRTEAFF. CDR3 bases: TGTGCCAGCAGCTTCCCAGATAGGGGGCAGTCCCGGACTGAAGCTTTCTTT.

For this clonotype: Being one base from a much bigger clone, this may be a read error. V and J are TRBV7-9 and TRBJ2-7; D not certain. The V end was cut by 2 bases, the J end by 6 bases, with 8 bases between. The CDR3 is made up of 12 amino acids. From germline, CDR1 is SEHNR and CDR2 FQNEAQ (reference sequence). The CDR3: CASSLSPGEQYF. In DNA, the CDR3 is TGTGCCAGCAGCTTAAGCCCCGGCGAGCAGTACTTC.

The genes are TRBV20-1 and TRBJ2-1; no reliable D call. This CDR3 region has 11 residues. Germline values: CDR1 DFQATT, CDR2 SNEGSKA (reference sequence). Trimming removed 5 bases from V and 9 bases from J, with 11 bases in between. CDR3 protein: CSADKVGEQFF. CDR3 sequence (DNA): TGCAGTGCTGACAAGGTGGGTGAGCAGTTCTTC.

This clonotype was detected only a few times. This chain joins TRBV6-2 or TRBV6-3 and TRBJ1-5, with 7 bases matching TRBD1. CDR3 length: 15 residues. Germline CDR1 reads MNHEY; CDR2 reads SVGEGT. V was pared by 6 bases and J by 5 bases, with 10 bases of the junction left unmatched. The CDR3 loop reads CASSRTTGYDQPQHF. The CDR3 bases are TGTGCCAGCAGCCGGACGACAGGGTACGATCAGCCCCAGCATTTT.

For this clonotype: A much larger clone lies one base from this, so it may be a read error. The chain links TRBV29-1 to TRBJ2-3; 13 bases fit TRBD2. In germline, CDR1 is SQVTM, CDR2 ANQGSEA. The V gene end was trimmed by 6 bases and the J gene end by 5 bases; junction bases not matched to a gene: 5. The CDR3 has 14 residues. The chain's CDR3 is CSVKLAGGLDTQYF. The CDR3 bases are TGCAGCGTGAAACTAGCGGGAGGGTTAGATACGCAGTATTTT.

The DNA for the CDR3 is TGCAGTGCTAGTTCTAGCGTTCACGTCGAGCAGTTCTTC. Its protein is CSASSSVHVEQFF. The V gene is TRBV20-1, the J gene TRBJ2-1, with a weak D call TRBD2 (6 bases). Trimming removed 3 bases from V and 10 bases from J, with 16 bases in between. This CDR3 contains 13 residues. Per the germline V gene, CDR1 is DFQATT and CDR2 is SNEGSKA (reference sequence).

This clonotype was found a few times. The gene calls are TRBV12-3 or TRBV12-4 and TRBJ2-1, with 7 bases lining up with TRBD1. The CDR3 is 16 residues long. V was pared by 6 bases and J by 4 bases, with 12 bases of the junction left unmatched. The CDR3 sequence: CASSPPTGTVYNEQFF. The CDR3 DNA sequence: TGTGCCAGCAGCCCACCTACCGGGACAGTTTACAATGAGCAGTTCTTC.

CDR3 DNA sequence: TGTGCCAGTAGTCCCCGACCGACTAGCTCCTACAATGAGCAGTTCTTC. It translates to CASSPRPTSSYNEQFF. The chain is built from TRBV19 and TRBJ2-1, with a tentative D call TRBD2 (6 bases). The CDR3 contains 16 residues. Trimming took 5 bases from V and 0 from J, leaving 14 bases between them. CDR1 is LNHDA and CDR2 is SQIVND in the germline V gene (reference sequence).

This clonotype was counted a few times. This chain joins TRBV6-2 or TRBV6-3 and TRBJ2-7; possibly TRBD2 for D (5 bases). The CDR3 totals 14 residues. Germline V gene lookup returns CDR1 MNHEY and CDR2 SVGEGT. V was cut by 2 bases and J by 7 bases, with 15 bases left in between. The CDR3 nucleotides read TGTGCCAGCAGTTACCCGCCTTTGGGGAGAGAGCAGTACTTC. It is translated as CASSYPPLGREQYF.

V and J are TRBV28 and TRBJ2-7; D might be TRBD1 or TRBD2, each matching 5 bases. This CDR3 has 17 amino acids. Trimming removed 4 bases from V and 0 bases from J, with 19 bases in between. Germline assignment: CDR1 MDHEN and CDR2 SYDVKM. CDR3 amino acids: CASSSPRGASSSYEQYF. The CDR3, as DNA: TGTGCCAGCAGTTCCCCCAGAGGGGCATCCAGCTCCTACGAGCAGTACTTC.

As to this clonotype: One base away lies a much larger clone, so this may be a sequencing read error. The gene calls are TRBV20-1 and TRBJ2-1; 7 bases map to TRBD2. The CDR3 loop spans 15 amino acids. Germline CDR1 DFQATT, CDR2 SNEGSKA (reference sequence). The CDR3 sequence: CRLRLAVTDYNEQFF. DNA for the CDR3: TGCAGGCTGAGACTAGCCGTTACCGATTACAATGAGCAGTTCTTC.